This T cell receptor beta chain came from a study of human T cells and chemical hapten exposure. Whole-study findings and limits: Against controls, expanded TCRs gave rise to significantly more large CDR3 similarity clusters.

On this clonotype: The antigen remains undetermined.

The V gene lost 1 base and the J gene lost 5 bases, with 15 bases spanning the gap. This CDR3 has 16 amino acids. CDR1 and CDR2 (germline): DFQATT, SNEGSKA (reference sequence). The time point is: patch test 2, 6 weeks after DPC sensitization. The treatment: therapeutic diphenylcyclopropenone sensitization with weekly scalp DPC. MiXCR, applied by TCRdb to the RACE reads, yields one record per CDR3 protein. The sample gives about 84,000 distinct CDR3 sequences, less than 11% of which show up once; around 4.7% is in the top ten. The chain carries TRBV20-1 and TRBJ1-6, with TRBD1 as a possible D gene (5 bases). This receptor was taken from a woman between 50 and 59 years old with alopecia areata. Some clones in this sample may be carry-over from other donors' samples. This sample comprised whole blood, obtained in connection with sensitization to the hapten diphenylcyclopropenone (DPC). The CDR3 here is CSARGRRGPHNSPLHF. The DNA for the CDR3 is TGCAGTGCTAGAGGACGTAGGGGTCCCCATAATTCACCCCTCCACTTT.